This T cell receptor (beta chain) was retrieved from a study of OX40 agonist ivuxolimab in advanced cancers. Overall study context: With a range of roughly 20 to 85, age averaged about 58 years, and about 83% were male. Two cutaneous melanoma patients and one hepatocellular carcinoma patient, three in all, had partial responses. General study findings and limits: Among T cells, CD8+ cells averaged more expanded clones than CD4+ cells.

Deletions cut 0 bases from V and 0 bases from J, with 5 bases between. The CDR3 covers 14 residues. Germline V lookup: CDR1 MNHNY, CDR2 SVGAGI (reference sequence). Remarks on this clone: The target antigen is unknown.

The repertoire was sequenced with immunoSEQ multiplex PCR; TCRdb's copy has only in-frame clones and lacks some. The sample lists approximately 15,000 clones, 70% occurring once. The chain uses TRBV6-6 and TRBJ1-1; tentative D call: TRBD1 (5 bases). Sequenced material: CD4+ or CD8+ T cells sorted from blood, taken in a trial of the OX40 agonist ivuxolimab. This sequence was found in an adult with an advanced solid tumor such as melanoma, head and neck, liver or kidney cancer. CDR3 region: CASSYSTVNTEAFF. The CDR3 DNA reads TGTGCCAGCAGTTACTCGACAGTGAACACTGAAGCTTTCTTT.